What follows is one T cell receptor (beta chain) and its context. Its antigen is not identified. Assay used: immunoSEQ multiplex PCR; TCRdb lists only in-frame clones, some missing. The table lists fewer than 200,000 clones, around nine tenths of them singletons. Germline V gene lookup returns CDR1 LGHNA and CDR2 YNFKEQ. Trimming took 1 base from V and 4 from J; bases not matched to a gene: 4. CDR3 length equals 16 residues. These data come from a study of cytomegalovirus exposure and HLA in healthy donors. The wider study: Later, an analysis reported that the 120 or so validation repertoires had used the same platform as the 500 to 750 first-cohort repertoires. The study's findings and limits: Overall, around 150 TCR beta chains were annotated as cytomegalovirus-associated.

The sample was PBMCs. The chain is built from TRBV4-2 and TRBJ2-2, with 9 bases identical to TRBD1. The receptor was isolated from a woman aged 18-29 years in good health and CMV-seropositive. As DNA, the CDR3 is TGTGCCAGCAGCCAAGGGGAGGGACAGGGCACCGGGGAGCTGTTTTTT. Its protein product is CASSQGEGQGTGELFF.